These T cell receptor beta chains were read from a single sample in a study of human T cells and chemical hapten exposure. Using its own MiXCR run on the RACE reads, TCRdb lists one record per CDR3 protein. This sample has 180,000 or so distinct CDR3 sequences; under 35% occur once, and the top ten carry roughly 3%. Sequenced material: whole blood, taken in connection with sensitization to the hapten diphenylcyclopropenone (DPC). The receptors originated from a woman in her 30s with alopecia areata. Some clones in this sample may be carry-over from other donors' samples. Each CDR3 is given with its conserved first and last residue. D genes are given only for firm matches. Where a row states a size, it is once, few, many or the class of an expanded clone; other rows omit it.

.	.	TRBV10-3	TRBJ2-7	TGTGCCATCAGTGAGTCGCAGTATTCATACGAGCAGTACTTC	CAISESQYSYEQYF
TRBD1	many	TRBV29-1	TRBJ2-3	TGCAGCGCTGGCCGACAGGGCCCCTCCGATACGCAGTATTTT	CSAGRQGPSDTQYF
TRBD1	many	TRBV4-1	TRBJ1-2	TGCGCCAGCAGCCAACCGACAGGGAACCGGGATGGCTACACCTTC	CASSQPTGNRDGYTF
.	.	TRBV6-6	TRBJ2-7	TGTGCCAGCAGTTACAGTCGTTACGAGCAGTACTTC	CASSYSRYEQYF
.	few	TRBV4-1	TRBJ1-4	TGCGCCAGCAGCCAAGAAGGGGCGCATCGGGAAAATCTGTTTTTT	CASSQEGAHRENLFF
TRBD1	few	TRBV5-1	TRBJ2-5	TGCGCCAGCAGCTCCACAGGGGGTGCAATTGAGACCCAGTACTTC	CASSSTGGAIETQYF
.	few	TRBV12-3/TRBV12-4	TRBJ2-1	TGTGCCAGCACCTCCAGCCGGGAGCAGTTCTTC	CASTSSREQFF
TRBD2	.	TRBV7-2	TRBJ2-1	TGTGCCAGCAGTTGGACTAGCGGGGCCTCCTACAATGAGCAGTTCTTC	CASSWTSGASYNEQFF
.	few	TRBV30	TRBJ1-5	TGTGCCTGGGGTACATCGCGGAACAATCAGCCCCAGCATTTT	CAWGTSRNNQPQHF
TRBD1	.	TRBV2	TRBJ1-2	TGTGCCAGCAGTGGGCCAAACGGACAGGGGTATGGCTACACCTTC	CASSGPNGQGYGYTF
TRBD2	few	TRBV28	TRBJ2-5	TGTGCCAGCAGCCCACATAGCGGGGACGAGACCCAGTACTTC	CASSPHSGDETQYF
TRBD2	.	TRBV10-3	TRBJ2-3	TGTGCCATCAGTGGGACTAGCGGCCTAAAAGGGGTCACAGATACGCAGTATTTT	CAISGTSGLKGVTDTQYF
TRBD2	.	TRBV18	TRBJ2-1	TGTGCCAGCTCACCGGGACTAGCGGGGTACAATGAGCAGTTCTTC	CASSPGLAGYNEQFF
TRBD1	.	TRBV6-6	TRBJ1-1	TGTGCCAGCAGTTACGTAGTTGCCAGGGGGCTGGTAAATACTGAAGCTTTCTTT	CASSYVVARGLVNTEAFF
.	.	TRBV7-9	TRBJ2-3	TGTGCCAGCACCACCCCTCTAGATACGCAGTATTTT	CASTTPLDTQYF
TRBD2	.	TRBV6-2/TRBV6-3	TRBJ2-1	TGTGCCAGCGGGTCGGGGGGTAATGAGCAGTTCTTC	CASGSGGNEQFF
.	few	TRBV28	TRBJ2-1	TGTGCCAGCAGTTCCCCTACGGTAGGAGAGCAGTTCTTC	CASSSPTVGEQFF
TRBD2	few	TRBV24-1	TRBJ2-1	TGTGCCACCAGTGACGTAACTAGCGGGGCCTACAATGAGCAGTTCTTC	CATSDVTSGAYNEQFF
TRBD1	.	TRBV4-3	TRBJ2-5	TGCGCCAGCAGTCAAGGACAGGATCAAGAGACCCAGTACTTC	CASSQGQDQETQYF
.	.	TRBV28	TRBJ2-2	TGTGCCAACAAGAAACAGAACACCGGGGAGCTGTTTTTT	CANKKQNTGELFF
TRBD1	many	TRBV7-9	TRBJ1-1	TGTGCCAGCAGCCCGCCCAGCCCCGGGACAGGGGTGGGCACTGAAGCTTTCTTT	CASSPPSPGTGVGTEAFF
TRBD2	.	TRBV20-1	TRBJ2-7	TGCAGTGCCCCCGGACTAGCGGGACCGCACGGGCAGTACTTC	CSAPGLAGPHGQYF
TRBD1	.	TRBV29-1	TRBJ1-1	TGCAGCGTTGAAAAGGGTGGAGGGACAGGGGAGGGTACTGAAGCTTTCTTT	CSVEKGGGTGEGTEAFF
.	.	TRBV28	TRBJ1-5	TGTGCCAGCAGTTTATTGTCACAGACACGCGGTCAGCCCCAGCATTTT	CASSLLSQTRGQPQHF
TRBD1	few	TRBV7-2	TRBJ2-3	TGTGCCAGCAGCTCGCAGGGGGCGGGAGATACGCAGTATTTT	CASSSQGAGDTQYF